Below, one T cell receptor (beta chain) is given with its context. This clonotype was observed at least ten times. No antigen is known for it. The record has no base qualities; no much larger clone is one base away. These data belong to a study of spatial heterogeneity in lung cancer (dated by TCRdb to the late 2010s). Study-level background: Beta-chain transcripts were consistently detected in greater numbers than alpha-chain transcripts, which likely reflected higher beta-chain transcript abundance. In the raw uncorrected reads, each unique combination of TCR and UMI appeared more than ten times on average. In non-small cell lung cancer, the study quantitatively compared TCR alpha and beta repertoires across several tumor regions, matched nontumor lung, and blood. Nonsynonymous mutation counts, determined by whole-exome sequencing of tumor tissue, were related to TCR repertoire features. At surgery, 220 tumor regions, around 65 matched nontumor lung samples and 56 PBMC samples were TCR-sequenced for both alpha and beta chains. Paper-wide results and their limitations: Confirming at a functional level the hypothesis that regional TCRs recognize regional mutations was considered to require additional single-cell paired TCR alpha and beta sequencing. Ubiquitous expanded tumor TCRs showed up in blood more often at tumor resection than at routine follow-up.

CDR3 length: 15 amino acids, cysteine to phenylalanine. Of all the DNA, just the CDR3 is kept, 45 bases in frame from base 1. V was cut back by 7 bases and J by 5 bases, leaving a gap of 17 bases between them. The library was obtained by 5' RACE. TCRdb names NextSeq 500 as the instrument used. The TCR library protocol attached a unique molecular identifier to each TCR cDNA molecule to allow correction of PCR and sequencing errors. In the original analysis: Decombinator tools were used for TCR identification, UMI-based error correction and CDR3 extraction. TCRs above a frequency of 2 per 1,000, corresponding to the top 1% of the tumor frequency distribution, were defined as expanded. Renyi diversity was computed with the R vegan package after each repertoire had been subsampled 100 times to 5,000 TCRs. CDR3 similarity networks were built from amino acid triplet string-kernel similarity, connecting CDR3s with pairwise similarity above 0.82. TCRdb reworked the public reads: Q25 trimming with fastp, MiXCR clone assembly, productive beta chains retained. For every CDR3 protein sequence, its rows merge into one entry that carries the most common genes and DNA. TCRdb's processing, not the study's, gives the V and J calls here. The sample yields 50,000 to 55,000 distinct CDR3 sequences; under 7.5% were counted once. Together, the top ten hold around 2.6% of the sample.

According to the study, the label for this sample's time point signals: sample taken at primary tumor resection. Without any cell sorting, TCR sequencing was performed on whole RNA extracted either from tumor and nontumor lung tissue or from cryopreserved PBMC samples. Donors were some 67 patients with early-stage, untreated non-small cell lung cancer from the lung TRACERx cohort. Patients were selected for TCR sequencing only if sufficient RNA was available from at least two tumor regions. The chain employs TRBV12-3 or TRBV12-4 and TRBJ2-2; too little of a D gene remains to name it. The sequences come from PBMCs, collected at surgery. This TCR was sampled from a female donor with early-stage non-small cell lung cancer. The CDR3 here reads CASNSDYEFTGELFF. DNA sequence: TGTGCCAGCAATTCGGATTACGAATTTACCGGGGAGCTGTTTTTT.